This paragraph covers one TCR beta chain sequence. Its target is unknown. Profiling relied on immunoSEQ multiplex PCR, and the TCRdb table lists in-frame clones only, not all of them. The sample shows about 82,000 clones, more than 80% of them seen only once. This entry belongs to a study of OX40 agonist ivuxolimab in advanced cancers. Study context: Patients with hepatocellular carcinoma, melanoma, renal cell or head and neck cancer made up the dose-escalation patients. General study results and limits: Antigen specificity of clonally expanded peripheral T cells was not established. Dosing at 0.1 to 3.0 mg/kg was accompanied by clonal expansion of CD4+ and CD8+ blood T cells by week 6.

The V and J ends lost 4 bases and 11 bases, in that order; junction bases with no gene match: 12. This CDR3 has 14 residues. Germline V gives CDR1 SGHAT, CDR2 FQNNGV. This material consisted of CD4+ or CD8+ T cells sorted from blood, taken in a trial of the OX40 agonist ivuxolimab. The source is an adult with an advanced solid tumor such as melanoma, head and neck, liver or kidney cancer. The genes are TRBV11-2 and TRBJ1-1; TRBD1 matches 8 bases. The CDR3 region has the DNA TGTGCCAGCAGCTCAATCCCTCAGGGGGCTAGGGCTTTCTTT. Translating it yields CASSSIPQGARAFF.